This TCR beta chain was observed in a study of beta chain features in type 1 diabetes. Study observations and caveats: Shortening of TCRB CDR3s, moderate but significant, appeared in all four CD4+ subsets of Type 1 diabetes patients.

As regards this clone: Its antigen is as yet unknown.

TCRB transcripts that were expressed got sequenced, as all of the isolated RNA had been reverse transcribed. The protocol was immunoSEQ multiplex PCR, while the TCRdb copy is restricted to in-frame clones and leaves out a portion. The sample records around 160,000 clones, almost 65% being singletons. This CDR3 comprises 14 residues. V lost 6 bases to trimming and J lost 7 bases, with 15 bases between them. Germline CDR1 and CDR2: MNHEY and SVGAGI. The rearrangement joins TRBV6-5 to TRBJ1-4; the D gene is possibly TRBD1 (6 bases). The TCR sequence derives from a man aged 30 to 39 with type 1 diabetes. The material sequenced was naive CD4+ T cells from blood. As DNA, the CDR3 is TGTGCCAGCAGGGTACAGGGATATGGTGAAAAACTGTTTTTT. Translated, it gives CASRVQGYGEKLFF.